Listed here are 5 T cell receptor beta chains from one sample, sequenced in a study of vaccination effects on CD4 cells after COVID-19. Viral peptide pools were used in the ViraFEST assay to expand antigen-specific CD4+ T cells, and sequencing came afterward. Once cultured for 10 days, the cells underwent separation to obtain CD4+ T cells. These receptors lack a known antigen. This table comes from immunoSEQ multiplex PCR, and its TCRdb copy is limited to in-frame clones, with some not included. The sample consists of around 79,000 clones, around 70% of them appearing once. Sequences were derived from CD4+ T cells from PBMCs cultured with HCoV-229E spike peptides, sampled before COVID-19 vaccination. These receptors were taken from a human donor who received a COVID-19 vaccine.

This clone was found once. The chain has TRBV5-4 and TRBJ1-1, with D unresolved. Germline CDR1 and CDR2: SGHNT and YYREEE (reference sequence). The CDR3 runs to 14 residues. The V gene lost 4 bases and the J gene lost 7 bases, with 17 bases spanning the gap. The CDR3 loop is CASSTASHPGEAFF. The CDR3 region has the DNA TGTGCCAGCAGCACAGCGTCTCATCCGGGTGAAGCTTTCTTT.

This clone was picked up one time. The CDR3 reads CASRALPGTSGGYYEQFF. The CDR3 region has the DNA TGTGCCAGCAGAGCGTTACCCGGGACTAGCGGGGGGTATTATGAGCAGTTCTTC. The chain links TRBV2 to TRBJ2-1, with 15 bases lining up with TRBD2. The germline gives CDR1 SNHLY, CDR2 FYNNEI. V dropped 6 bases and J dropped 8; count of bases not matched to a gene: 14. The CDR3 runs 18 residues.

The chain carries TRBV7-9 and TRBJ2-5, with TRBD1 matching over 8 bases. Germline V gene data show CDR1 as SEHNR and CDR2 as FQNEAQ (reference sequence). Unmatched junction bases numbered 9, after V lost 4 bases and J lost 5 bases. The CDR3 is 15 amino acids. CDR3 nucleotide sequence: TGTGCCAGCAGCTACGACAGGGGTTGGGGCGAGACCCAGTACTTC. Translation gives CASSYDRGWGETQYF.

The rearrangement uses TRBV2 and TRBJ2-5, with TRBD2 matching over 8 bases. CDR1 and CDR2 from the germline V gene are SNHLY and FYNNEI. Trimming cost V 6 bases and J 4 bases; bases outside gene matches: 7. CDR3 length equals 14 residues. CDR3 DNA sequence: TGTGCCAGCAGGGCGGCGGGGGGAAGAGAGACCCAGTACTTC. Its translation is CASRAAGGRETQYF. Drawing the rest from reference TRBV2 and TRBJ2-5, the complete variable domain is EPEVTQTPSHQVTQMGQEVILRCVPISNHLYFYWYRQILGQKVEFLVSFYNNEISEKSEIFDDQFSVERPDGSNFTLKIRSTKLEDSAMYFCASRAAGGRETQYFGPGTRLLVL.

Here the CDR3 DNA reads TGCGCCAGCAGCTTGTTCGACAGGGGGGATTCACCCCTCCACTTT. Amino acid sequence: CASSLFDRGDSPLHF. V gene TRBV5-1 combines with J gene TRBJ1-6; 9 nucleotides align to TRBD1. V lost 1 base and J lost 8; bases outside the gene matches: 4. Germline CDR1 is SGHRS and CDR2 is YFSETQ. This CDR3 has 15 amino acids.